This T cell receptor beta chain was identified during a study of Tregs in tolerant kidney transplant recipients. Study observations and caveats: Validation in larger populations is needed because few patients were studied. Biological reproducibility was not directly addressed in this study. Activated donor B cell expansion appeared to reveal the most relevant donor-specific TCRbeta repertoire.

CD4+CD25+CD127- Tregs, CD4+CD25- non-Tregs, CD4 and CD8 cells were sorted. Clones were sequenced by immunoSEQ multiplex PCR, and TCRdb holds only the in-frame ones, with some missing. The profile shows roughly 68,000 clones, roughly 84% of them singletons. A remark on this clone: The antigen is undetermined.

V gave up 2 bases and J gave up 7 bases, with 8 bases separating them. The CDR3 runs 13 residues. CDR1 KGHSH and CDR2 LQKENI come from the germline V gene. The specimen was CD4+ T cells from blood. The clonotype originates from a human donor in good health. The chain combines TRBV18 with TRBJ1-4; D may be TRBD1 (5 bases). CDR3 region: CASSPRQPEKLFF. Written as DNA, the CDR3 is TGTGCCAGCTCACCAAGACAGCCTGAAAAACTGTTTTTT.